This TCR beta chain was profiled in a study of OX40 agonist ivuxolimab in advanced cancers. General study findings and limits: Dosing at 0.1 to 3.0 mg/kg was accompanied by clonal expansion of CD4+ and CD8+ blood T cells by week 6.

The method was immunoSEQ multiplex PCR; TCRdb's version includes in-frame clones alone and lacks a portion of them. Of some 30,000 clones in the sample, approximately 80% were seen once. With respect to this clone: Antigen unknown.

This TCR derives from an adult with an advanced solid tumor such as melanoma, head and neck, liver or kidney cancer. The sequences come from CD4+ or CD8+ T cells sorted from blood, collected in a trial of the OX40 agonist ivuxolimab.

DNA of the CDR3: TGCGCCAGCAGCCAAAGGCATCTCGGCGGGCCCCCCGAGCAGTACTTC. Protein product: CASSQRHLGGPPEQYF. The rearrangement joins TRBV4-3 to TRBJ2-7; possible D gene TRBD2, 5 bases. The germline V and J ends were trimmed by 2 bases and 6 bases, with 20 bases remaining between them. Germline-derived CDR1 and CDR2 are LGHNA and YSLEER. The CDR3 length is 16 residues.